A single sample is the source of the 21 T cell receptor beta chains below, sequenced in a study of regulatory T cells in long-lasting Graves disease. Arm-PCR of CDR3 regions and iRepertoire HTBI primers were the basis on which TCR beta libraries were built. TCRdb reprocessed the multiplex PCR reads via MiXCR and lists one record per CDR3 protein. There are a few hundred thousand distinct CDR3 sequences in the sample; 22% occur only once, and about 56% lies in the top ten. Indicated time point: persistent/refractory GD, antithyroid drugs over 5 years with positive TRAb. The authors made the TCR library using RNA they extracted from PBMCs. The sequencing used peripheral blood mononuclear cells (PBMCs), collected when the disease was refractory, from a patient treated with antithyroid drugs. These receptors all stem from a female donor with Graves disease.

This clonotype was recorded a few times. At one end the junction does not follow the germline gene, possibly because of a read error. The chain recombines TRBV7-8 with TRBJ2-7; no reliable D call. CDR3 size: 15 residues. From germline, CDR1 is SGHVS and CDR2 FQNEAQ. CDR3 DNA sequence: TGCGCCAGCAGCCAAGTACAGACGACGTTTGACGAGCAGTACTTC. It yields the protein CASSQVQTTFDEQYF.

This chain joins TRBV3-1 and TRBJ2-7, with a possible D match to TRBD2 (6 bases). V was pared by 4 bases and J by 5 bases, with 9 bases between. From germline, CDR1 is LGHDT and CDR2 YNNKEL (reference sequence). The CDR3 runs to 12 residues. Written as DNA, the CDR3 is TGTGCCAGCAGCCGGGACTTCAACGAGCAGTACTTC. Translation: CASSRDFNEQYF.

This clonotype was recorded at least ten times. The J gene is TRBJ2-7, the V gene TRBV5-1; possible D gene TRBD2, 6 bases. This CDR3 has 13 amino acids. Deletions cut 4 bases from V and 6 bases from J, with 14 bases between. CDR1 and CDR2 (germline): SGHRS, YFSETQ. In DNA, the CDR3 is TGCGCCAGCAGCCTGGAGGGGTCGGGCGAGCAGTACTTC. Its protein is CASSLEGSGEQYF.

The V call is TRBV28, the J call TRBJ2-3, with a weak D call TRBD2 (6 bases). The V end lost 8 bases, the J end lost 4 bases, and 16 bases lay between the germline ends. This CDR3 region has 14 residues. Germline CDR1 and CDR2: MDHEN and SYDVKM. The CDR3 coding sequence is TGTGCCAGCGAAGCGGGCCTTCACGCAGATACGCAGTATTTT. Its translation is CASEAGLHADTQYF.

This clonotype appeared many times. The gene calls are TRBV7-2 and TRBJ1-1; perhaps TRBD1 as D (5 bases). This CDR3 is built from 16 residues. The germline gives CDR1 SGHTA, CDR2 FQGNSA. V gave up 2 bases and J gave up 1 base, with 14 bases separating them. CDR3 DNA: TGTGCCAGCAGCTTATCGTGGGGCACCCAGAACACTGAAGCTTTCTTT. It encodes CASSLSWGTQNTEAFF.

The V call is TRBV7-2, the J call TRBJ2-7; D gene ambiguous. The CDR3 runs 13 residues. Germline V gene sequence: CDR1 SGHTA, CDR2 FQGNSA. V dropped 5 bases and J dropped 3 bases, with 11 bases sitting between them. CDR3 in amino acids: CASSQTELYEQYF. Written as DNA, the CDR3 is TGTGCCAGCAGCCAGACGGAGCTCTACGAGCAGTACTTC.

This clonotype was recorded at least ten times. This CDR3 reads CASSLPGRGETQYF. The CDR3 region has the DNA TGTGCCAGCAGTTTACCCGGCAGGGGTGAGACCCAGTACTTC. This rearrangement joins TRBV12-3 or TRBV12-4 to TRBJ2-5; tentative D call: TRBD1 (6 bases). V was trimmed by 2 bases and J by 5 bases, leaving 12 bases between them. This CDR3 region has 14 residues.

This clonotype was seen at least ten times. The chain links TRBV27 to TRBJ1-2; 7 nucleotides line up with TRBD1. V was clipped by 5 bases and J by 7 bases; unmatched bases: 13. This CDR3 has 15 amino acids. The germline V gene has CDR1 MNHEY and CDR2 SMNVEV (reference sequence). The CDR3 nucleotides read TGTGCCAGCAGTCCCCGAGACAGGGATCTTGGTGGCTACACCTTC. This sequence encodes CASSPRDRDLGGYTF.

This rearrangement joins TRBV5-5 to TRBJ1-5; D perhaps matches TRBD1 (6 bases). The V gene lost 0 bases and the J gene lost 0 bases, with 16 bases spanning the gap. This CDR3 spans 18 amino acids. The germline V gene encodes CDR1 SGHKS and CDR2 YYEKEE (reference sequence). This CDR3 reads CASSLEGGTSLSNQPQHF. The CDR3 DNA reads as TGTGCCAGCAGCTTGGAAGGGGGAACCAGCCTTAGCAATCAGCCCCAGCATTTT.

This clonotype has a single count. A read error may be the cause here, since a much bigger clone is one base away. The conserved phenylalanine or tryptophan is not found at the CDR3 terminus, so this likely reflects a read error. The chain is built from TRBV30 and TRBJ1-1, with a weak D call TRBD1 (5 bases). The CDR3 runs to 13 residues. Trimming cost V 5 bases and J 2 bases, with 12 bases left between them. Germline V lookup: CDR1 GTSNPN, CDR2 SVGIG (reference sequence). CDR3 nucleotide sequence: TGTGCCTGGGAACAGGTCCGAAACACTGAAGCTTTCTCT. Its translation: CAWEQVRNTEAFS.

There are a few counts of this clonotype. V gene TRBV14 combines with J gene TRBJ2-5; 8 bases map to TRBD2. The CDR3 covers 14 residues. Germline V CDR1 and CDR2: SGHDN, FVKESK. Trimming cost V 5 bases and J 0 bases; bases outside gene matches: 2. CDR3 sequence reads: CASSKLADQETQYF. The CDR3 coding sequence is TGTGCCAGCAGCAAACTAGCGGACCAAGAGACCCAGTACTTC.

This clonotype has a count of ten or more. V usage is TRBV20-1 and J usage is TRBJ1-6; D gene unclear. V was pared by 0 bases and J by 9 bases, with 18 bases between. Germline V lookup: CDR1 DFQATT, CDR2 SNEGSKA (reference sequence). The CDR3 loop spans 16 amino acids. The CDR3 DNA reads as TGCAGTGCTAGAGATCATTGGCAGGACGAGATTTCACCCCTCCACTTT. It yields the protein CSARDHWQDEISPLHF.

This clonotype was counted between two and nine times. The V call is TRBV27, the J call TRBJ1-5; D call uncertain. V lost 4 bases and J 4 bases, leaving 8 bases between the germline ends. The germline V gene encodes CDR1 MNHEY and CDR2 SMNVEV (reference sequence). The CDR3 runs 13 residues. The DNA for the CDR3 is TGTGCCAGCAGTTACAGTGAAAATCAGCCCCAGCATTTT. Its protein is CASSYSENQPQHF.

The chain couples TRBV6-5 to TRBJ2-7; 7 positions agree with TRBD1. Germline V gene data show CDR1 as MNHEY and CDR2 as SVGAGI. CDR3 length: 14 residues. V trimming: 0 bases; J trimming: 4 bases; junction bases outside the gene matches: 3. The CDR3 protein is CASSYSRDSYEQYF. CDR3 DNA: TGTGCCAGCAGTTACTCTCGGGACAGTTACGAGCAGTACTTC.

This clonotype was seen a handful of times. The rearrangement links TRBV7-9 to TRBJ2-5; D gene unclear. V was cut by 5 bases and J by 1 base, with 11 bases left in between. CDR1 is SEHNR and CDR2 is FQNEAQ in the germline V gene (reference sequence). CDR3 length: 14 residues. CDR3 nucleotides: TGTGCCAGCAGCCCCCGGCGGATCCAAGAGACCCAGTACTTC. Protein sequence: CASSPRRIQETQYF.

This clonotype was detected many times. The J gene is TRBJ2-7, the V gene TRBV7-8; tentative D call: TRBD1 (5 bases). V was shortened by 4 bases and J by 4 bases, with 14 bases between the two germline ends. This CDR3 has 14 amino acids. CDR1 is SGHVS and CDR2 is FQNEAQ in the germline V gene. The CDR3 DNA is TGTGCCAGCAGCTCCTATGACAGCATATACGAGCAGTACTTC. Amino acid sequence: CASSSYDSIYEQYF.

The genes are TRBV4-3 and TRBJ1-1; D is undetermined. The V end lost 1 base, the J end lost 5 bases, and 14 bases lay between the germline ends. The germline CDR1 and CDR2 sequences are LGHNA and YSLEER. The CDR3 is 15 residues long. CDR3 residues: CASSQGHRLGTEAFF. The CDR3 DNA sequence: TGCGCCAGCAGCCAAGGGCACAGACTGGGGACTGAAGCTTTCTTT.

This chain uses TRBV5-1 with TRBJ2-1; the D gene is possibly TRBD2 (5 bases). The CDR3 has 15 residues. The V and J ends lost 2 bases and 0 bases respectively, with 9 bases between them. The germline CDR1 and CDR2 sequences are SGHRS and YFSETQ. The CDR3 DNA reads as TGCGCCAGCAGCTTCGGGATCCGCTCCTACAATGAGCAGTTCTTC. It yields the protein CASSFGIRSYNEQFF.

The chain carries TRBV7-3 and TRBJ2-3, with 7 bases matching TRBD1. Germline V gives CDR1 SGHTA, CDR2 FQGTGA. The CDR3 covers 16 residues. V lost 7 bases to trimming and J lost 5 bases; unmatched junction nucleotides: 15. CDR3 DNA: TGTGCCAGCACCTCTCAGGGGGTAGCGTGGGAAGATACGCAGTATTTT. This encodes CASTSQGVAWEDTQYF.

This clonotype was seen a few times. The chain links TRBV15 to TRBJ1-5; unclear D gene. Between the trimmed V and J ends, which lost 4 bases and 5 bases, there was a span of 12 bases. Germline assignment: CDR1 LNHNV and CDR2 YYDKDF (reference sequence). The CDR3 loop spans 14 amino acids. CDR3 DNA sequence: TGTGCCACCAGCACTAGAACACTGGATCAGCCCCAGCATTTT. Amino acids: CATSTRTLDQPQHF.

This clonotype was seen many times. The chain has TRBV5-6 and TRBJ1-5; 10 nucleotides agree with TRBD1. This CDR3 contains 17 residues. Germline CDR1 SGHDT, CDR2 YYEEEE. With 4 bases clipped from V and 3 bases from J, the junction kept 10 bases outside the gene matches. CDR3 sequence: CASSTTGQGIFNQPQHF. The CDR3 bases are TGTGCCAGCAGCACTACGGGACAGGGGATTTTCAATCAGCCCCAGCATTTT. Supplemented by reference TRBV5-6 and TRBJ1-5, the full variable domain reads DAGVTQSPTHLIKTRGQQVTLRCSPKSGHDTVSWYQQALGQGPQFIFQYYEEEERQRGNFPDRFSGHQFPNYSSELNVNALLLGDSALYLCASSTTGQGIFNQPQHFGDGTRLSIL.